The source of this TCR beta chain is a study of metastatic and nonmetastatic thyroid tumors. Study at large: The authors compared repertoires across blood and tumor or nodule tissue from malignant and benign thyroid patients.

In the original analysis: Clinicopathological groups of papillary thyroid cancer showed CDR3 differences that were used to build a distant-metastasis classifier. With MiXCR, TCRdb reprocessed the PCR reads. The V and J calls and clone size come from TCRdb's table, not from the authors' own analysis. The sample comprises 22,000 or so clones, around 21% of which are singletons, and less than 35% rests with the top ten. Study results and caveats: It was reportedly found that TCR beta diversity was significantly higher in malignant thyroid tumors than in benign nodules, a difference seen in both blood and tumor samples.

Before thyroid surgery, none of the patients had received any treatment. This clone was recorded at least ten times. Its specificity is unknown. The CDR3 length is 14 residues. The V end lost 7 bases, the J end lost 2 bases, and 14 bases lay between the germline ends. From germline, CDR1 is SEHNR and CDR2 FQNEAQ (reference sequence). The TCR originated in a female donor with papillary thyroid cancer or a benign thyroid nodule (not recorded which). Some clones in this sample may be carry-over from other donors' samples. The V gene is TRBV7-9, the J gene TRBJ1-2; possibly TRBD1 for D (5 bases). The sequencing sample was made of blood. CDR3 sequence reads: CASIETEGNYGYTF. DNA for the CDR3: TGTGCCAGCATTGAGACAGAAGGGAACTATGGCTACACCTTC.